The 10 T cell receptor beta chains presented below share a single source sample, sequenced in a study of blood T cell repertoires in COVID-19. The table came from immunoSEQ multiplex PCR; TCRdb's copy has only in-frame clones and leaves some out. The sample records roughly 250,000 clones, roughly 91% being singletons. Material: PBMCs or T cells enriched from blood (not recorded which). These receptors came from a man in his forties who had recovered from COVID-19.

CDR3 DNA sequence: TGTGCCAGCAGCCAAGATACGGGTCCTAATGAAAAACTGTTTTTT. Protein sequence: CASSQDTGPNEKLFF. The chain couples TRBV14 to TRBJ1-4, with D unclear. CDR3 length: 15 amino acids. V was clipped by 0 bases and J by 3 bases, with 8 bases between them. Germline CDR1 reads SGHDN; CDR2 reads FVKESK. The entire variable domain, with the rest obtained from reference TRBV14 and TRBJ1-4, is as follows: EAGVTQFPSHSVIEKGQTVTLRCDPISGHDNLYWYRRVMGKEIKFLLHFVKESKQDESGMPNNRFLAERTGGTYSTLKVQPAELEDSGVYFCASSQDTGPNEKLFFGSGTQLSVL.

The J gene is TRBJ2-5, the V gene TRBV5-1, with TRBD2 identical over 11 bases. Per the germline V gene, CDR1 is SGHRS and CDR2 is YFSETQ. V lost 4 bases to trimming and J lost 4 bases; unmatched junction nucleotides: 3. This CDR3 has 14 residues. This CDR3 reads CASSDGLAGETQYF. CDR3 nucleotide sequence: TGCGCCAGCAGCGACGGACTAGCGGGAGAGACCCAGTACTTC.

The chain is built from TRBV11-3 and TRBJ1-3; tentative D call: TRBD1 (6 bases). V was trimmed by 0 bases and J by 2 bases, leaving 14 bases between them. Looked up from germline, CDR1 is SGHNT and CDR2 is YENEEA. The CDR3 is 17 amino acids. CDR3 coding DNA: TGTGCCAGCAGCTTAGAGGGCGGGGGCTCGGCTGGAAACACCATATATTTT. Protein product: CASSLEGGGSAGNTIYF.

The genes are TRBV18 and TRBJ1-4; tentative D call: TRBD1 (5 bases). The CDR3 totals 15 residues. Germline V lookup: CDR1 KGHSH, CDR2 LQKENI. Trimming took off 2 bases at V and 4 bases at J, with 11 bases between the two ends. The CDR3: CASSPSGPNNEKLFF. The CDR3 nucleotides read TGTGCCAGCTCACCATCAGGGCCAAATAATGAAAAACTGTTTTTT.

This sequence joins TRBV5-1 and TRBJ2-2; 8 nucleotides line up with TRBD1. Germline V gene sequence: CDR1 SGHRS, CDR2 YFSETQ. The CDR3 is made up of 15 amino acids. The V gene end was trimmed by 4 bases and the J gene end by 7 bases; junction bases not matched to a gene: 9. The CDR3 sequence is CASSQPQGAGGELFF. CDR3 sequence (DNA): TGCGCCAGCAGCCAGCCCCAGGGGGCCGGCGGGGAGCTGTTTTTT.

This chain connects TRBV28 to TRBJ2-7; TRBD2 agrees at 8 bases. Germline assignment: CDR1 MDHEN and CDR2 SYDVKM. J gave up 4 bases and V 3 bases, and 5 bases lay outside the gene matches. This CDR3 spans 14 amino acids. CDR3 sequence (DNA): TGTGCCAGCAGTTTGGTACTAGCGGAATACGAGCAGTACTTC. This translates into CASSLVLAEYEQYF.

V usage is TRBV18 and J usage is TRBJ2-1; 8 bases are shared with TRBD1. Losses at the gene ends were 4 bases for V and 1 base for J; bases not matched to a gene: 6. Germline V gene sequence: CDR1 KGHSH, CDR2 LQKENI. The CDR3 length is 16 residues. Here the CDR3 reads CASSLTGVLSYNEQFF. The CDR3 coding sequence is TGTGCCAGCTCACTGACAGGGGTTTTATCCTACAATGAGCAGTTCTTC.

The chain employs TRBV7-9 and TRBJ2-3; TRBD1 might be the D (5 bases). The CDR3 covers 12 residues. Germline V gene sequence: CDR1 SEHNR, CDR2 FQNEAQ (reference sequence). Trimming removed 6 bases at V and 6 bases at J, with 10 bases between. DNA of the CDR3: TGTGCCAGCAGTGAAGCAGGGGATACGCAGTATTTT. This sequence encodes CASSEAGDTQYF.

The chain couples TRBV28 to TRBJ2-2, with TRBD2 identical over 10 bases. The germline gives CDR1 MDHEN, CDR2 SYDVKM. This CDR3 has 15 residues. Unmatched junction bases numbered 4, after V lost 6 bases and J lost 3 bases. CDR3 protein: CASRAGGPYTGELFF. Here the CDR3 DNA reads TGTGCCAGCAGAGCGGGAGGGCCCTACACCGGGGAGCTGTTTTTT.

This chain uses TRBV6-5 with TRBJ1-2; tentative D call: TRBD1 (6 bases). Germline assignment: CDR1 MNHEY and CDR2 SVGAGI. The CDR3 loop spans 15 amino acids. The V and J ends lost 0 bases and 6 bases respectively, with 14 bases between them. The CDR3 spells CASSYSNRDRHGYTF. The CDR3 DNA follows: TGTGCCAGCAGTTACTCGAATCGAGACAGGCATGGCTACACCTTC.